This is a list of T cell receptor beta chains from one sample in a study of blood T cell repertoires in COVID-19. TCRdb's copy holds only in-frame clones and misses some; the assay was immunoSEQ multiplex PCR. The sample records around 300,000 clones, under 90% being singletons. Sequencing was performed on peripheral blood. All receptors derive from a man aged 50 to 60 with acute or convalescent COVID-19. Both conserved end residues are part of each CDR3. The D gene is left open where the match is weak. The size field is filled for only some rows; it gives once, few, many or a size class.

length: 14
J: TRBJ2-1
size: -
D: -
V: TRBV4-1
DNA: TGCGCCAGCAGCCATTTACTAGCCTACAATGAGCAGTTCTTC
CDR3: CASSHLLAYNEQFF

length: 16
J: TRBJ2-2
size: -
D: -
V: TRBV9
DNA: TGTGCCAGCAGCGTACCCCAGGGGTCGAACACCGGGGAGCTGTTTTTT
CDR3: CASSVPQGSNTGELFF

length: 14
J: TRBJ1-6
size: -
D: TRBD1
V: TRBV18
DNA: TGTGCCAGCTCCCCCGGGACAGGGAATTCACCCCTCCACTTT
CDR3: CASSPGTGNSPLHF

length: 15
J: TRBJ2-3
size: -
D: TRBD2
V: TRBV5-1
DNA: TGCGCCAGCGGGACTAGCGGGGGGGCCAGGGATACGCAGTATTTT
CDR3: CASGTSGGARDTQYF

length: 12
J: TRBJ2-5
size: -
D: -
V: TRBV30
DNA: TGTGCCTGGATGCTAGGCCCGGAGACCCAGTACTTC
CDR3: CAWMLGPETQYF

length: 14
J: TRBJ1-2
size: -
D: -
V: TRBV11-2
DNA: TGTGCCAGCAGCTCCGTAAAAACGAGCTATGGCTACACCTTC
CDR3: CASSSVKTSYGYTF

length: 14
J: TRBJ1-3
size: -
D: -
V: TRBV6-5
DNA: TGTGCCAGCAGTTTCGTGAGCTCTGGAAACACCATATATTTT
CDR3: CASSFVSSGNTIYF

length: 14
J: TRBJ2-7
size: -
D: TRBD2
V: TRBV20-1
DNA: TGCAGTGCTAGTAGGGTAGCGGGGGGTTACGAGCAGTACTTC
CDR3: CSASRVAGGYEQYF

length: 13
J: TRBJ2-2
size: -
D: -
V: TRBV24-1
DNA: TGTGCCACCAGTGCGGACATTACCGGGGAGCTGTTTTTT
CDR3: CATSADITGELFF

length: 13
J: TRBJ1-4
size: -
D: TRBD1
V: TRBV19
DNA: TGTGCCAGCCGGGACAGGGGGTATGAAAAACTGTTTTTT
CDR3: CASRDRGYEKLFF

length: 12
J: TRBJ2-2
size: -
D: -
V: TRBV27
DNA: TGTGCCAGCAGTTTCCTGCGCGGGGAGCTGTTTTTT
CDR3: CASSFLRGELFF

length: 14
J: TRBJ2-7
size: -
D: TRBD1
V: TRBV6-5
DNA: TGTGCCAGCAGCCGCCGACAGGGAGCGAACGAGCAGTACTTC
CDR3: CASSRRQGANEQYF

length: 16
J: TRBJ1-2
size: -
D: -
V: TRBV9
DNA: TGTGCCAGCAGCGTAAACCCCCAAGCGAAGCCGTTAGGCTACACCTTC
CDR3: CASSVNPQAKPLGYTF

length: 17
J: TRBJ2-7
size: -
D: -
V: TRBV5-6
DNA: TGTGCCAGCAGCTTGGATAGGAGAGGCAGGGTCTCCTACGAGCAGTACTTC
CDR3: CASSLDRRGRVSYEQYF

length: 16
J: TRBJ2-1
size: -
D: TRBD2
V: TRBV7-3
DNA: TGTGCCAGCAGGCCAAGGCGAAGCGGGGGCCGCAATGAGCAGTTCTTC
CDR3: CASRPRRSGGRNEQFF

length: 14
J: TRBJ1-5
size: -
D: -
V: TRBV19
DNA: TGTGCCAGTAGCGATCCAGACGGAGATAGACCCCAGCATTTT
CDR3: CASSDPDGDRPQHF

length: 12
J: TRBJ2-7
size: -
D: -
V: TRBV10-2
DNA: TGCGCCAGCAGTGAGCTAGCGTCAGAGCAGTACTTC
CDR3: CASSELASEQYF

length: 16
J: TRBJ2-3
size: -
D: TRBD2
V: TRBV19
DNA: TGTGCCAGTAGTCCCGTAGCGGGGGGCGCCCCAGATACGCAGTATTTT
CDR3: CASSPVAGGAPDTQYF

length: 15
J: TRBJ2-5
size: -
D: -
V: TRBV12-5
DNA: TGTGCTAGTGGCTCTAGAAACAGGTACCAAGAGACCCAGTACTTC
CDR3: CASGSRNRYQETQYF

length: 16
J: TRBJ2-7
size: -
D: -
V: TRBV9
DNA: TGTGCCAGCAGCCCCCAGCAGGGCCAATATACCTACGAGCAGTACTTC
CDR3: CASSPQQGQYTYEQYF

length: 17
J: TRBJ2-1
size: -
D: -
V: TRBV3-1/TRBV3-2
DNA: TGTGCCAGCAGCCAAGATAGCCCAGGGCGGACCTACAATGAGCAGTTCTTC
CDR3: CASSQDSPGRTYNEQFF

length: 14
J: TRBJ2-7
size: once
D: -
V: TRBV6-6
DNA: TGTGCCAGCAGACTGGACCCACAGGCCAACGAGCAGTACTTC
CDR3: CASRLDPQANEQYF

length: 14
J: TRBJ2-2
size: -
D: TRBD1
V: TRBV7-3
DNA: TGTGCCAGCAGCTTACAGGGGGCGAACGGGGAGCTGTTTTTT
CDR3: CASSLQGANGELFF

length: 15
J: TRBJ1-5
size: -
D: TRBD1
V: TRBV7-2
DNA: TGTGCCAGCAGCTTAGAGGGGGACAGGGATCAGCCCCAGCATTTT
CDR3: CASSLEGDRDQPQHF

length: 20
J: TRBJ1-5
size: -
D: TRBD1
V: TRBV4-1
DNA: TGCGCCAGCAGCCAGGATTCCGCGGGACAGGGATGGGGAAGCAATCAGCCCCAGCATTTT
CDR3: CASSQDSAGQGWGSNQPQHF

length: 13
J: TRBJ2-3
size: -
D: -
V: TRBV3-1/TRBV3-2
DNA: TGTGCCAGCAGGTTCGACTCTGGAGATACGCAGTATTTT
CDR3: CASRFDSGDTQYF

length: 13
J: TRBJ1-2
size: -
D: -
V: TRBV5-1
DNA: TGCGCCAGCAGCTTGGACAGGGCCGGTGGCTACACCTTC
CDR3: CASSLDRAGGYTF

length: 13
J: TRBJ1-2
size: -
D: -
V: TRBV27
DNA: TGTGCCAGCAGTTTAGGGCATAACTATGGCTACACCTTC
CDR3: CASSLGHNYGYTF

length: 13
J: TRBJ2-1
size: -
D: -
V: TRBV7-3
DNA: TGTGCCAGCAGCTCCACACAGGGTAATGAGCAGTTCTTC
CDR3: CASSSTQGNEQFF

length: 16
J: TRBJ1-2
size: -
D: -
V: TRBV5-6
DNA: TGTGCCAGCAGCCCACTATCGGGGGGCGCGTACTATGGCTACACCTTC
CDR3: CASSPLSGGAYYGYTF

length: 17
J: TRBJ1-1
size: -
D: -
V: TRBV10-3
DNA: TGTGCCATCAGTGAGTCACCTCTCAGGGGATTGAACACTGAAGCTTTCTTT
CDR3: CAISESPLRGLNTEAFF

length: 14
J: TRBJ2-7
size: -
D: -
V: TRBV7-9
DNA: TGTGCCAGCAGCCCGGACGGGAAAGAGTACGAGCAGTACTTC
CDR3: CASSPDGKEYEQYF

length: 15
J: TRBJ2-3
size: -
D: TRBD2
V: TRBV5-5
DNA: TGTGCCAGCAGCTCAAGCGGGGGGGCCCCAGATACGCAGTATTTT
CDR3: CASSSSGGAPDTQYF

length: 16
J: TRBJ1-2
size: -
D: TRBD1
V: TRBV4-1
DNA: TGCGCCAGCAGCCAAGATTTAGGGGGCGCTAACTATGGCTACACCTTC
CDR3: CASSQDLGGANYGYTF

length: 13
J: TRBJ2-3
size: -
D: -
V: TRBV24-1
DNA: TGTGCCACCAGTGACTTGGAGGGAGATACGCAGTATTTT
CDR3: CATSDLEGDTQYF

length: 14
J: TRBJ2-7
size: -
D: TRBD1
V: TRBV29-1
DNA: TGCAGCGTTGGACCGGGACAGGGGGCCTACGAGCAGTACTTC
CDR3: CSVGPGQGAYEQYF

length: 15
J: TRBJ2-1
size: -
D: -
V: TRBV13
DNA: TGTGCCAGCAGCTTAGGGCGGCAAACGTACAATGAGCAGTTCTTC
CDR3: CASSLGRQTYNEQFF

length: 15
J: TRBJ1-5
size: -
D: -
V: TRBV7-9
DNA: TGTGCCAGCAGCAACACAGAATATAGCAATCAGCCCCAGCATTTT
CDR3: CASSNTEYSNQPQHF

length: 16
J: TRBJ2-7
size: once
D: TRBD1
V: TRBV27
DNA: TGTGCCAGCAGTTTATTGGGCAGGGGGATCAACTACGAGCAGTACTTC
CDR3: CASSLLGRGINYEQYF

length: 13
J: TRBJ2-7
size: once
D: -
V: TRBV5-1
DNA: TGCGCCAGCAGCTTGGGGGAGGCCTACGAGCAGTACTTC
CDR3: CASSLGEAYEQYF

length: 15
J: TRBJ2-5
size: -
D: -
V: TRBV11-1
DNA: TGTGCCAGCAGCTTAGATAGTAGCAGACAAGAGACCCAGTACTTC
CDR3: CASSLDSSRQETQYF

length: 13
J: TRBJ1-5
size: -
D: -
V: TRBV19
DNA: TGTGCCAGTAGTATAGATCGCGGGGAGCCCCAGCATTTT
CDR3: CASSIDRGEPQHF

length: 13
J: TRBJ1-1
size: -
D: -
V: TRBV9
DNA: TGTGCCAGCAGCGTAGGGGGCTCCGGTGAAGCTTTCTTT
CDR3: CASSVGGSGEAFF

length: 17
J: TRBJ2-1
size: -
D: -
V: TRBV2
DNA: TGTGCCAGCAGTGAAGCGACAGGCGGGGGAAACTACAATGAGCAGTTCTTC
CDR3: CASSEATGGGNYNEQFF

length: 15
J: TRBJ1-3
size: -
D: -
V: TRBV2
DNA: TGTGCCAGCAGTCCTAATGGGTTGACAGGAAACACCATATATTTT
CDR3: CASSPNGLTGNTIYF

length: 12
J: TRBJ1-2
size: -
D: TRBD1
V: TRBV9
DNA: TGTGCCAGCAGCACAGGGGACTATGGCTACACCTTC
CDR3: CASSTGDYGYTF

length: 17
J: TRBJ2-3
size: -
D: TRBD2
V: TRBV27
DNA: TGTGCCAGCAGCCTACTAGCGGGGGGGGCGGGAAAAGATACGCAGTATTTT
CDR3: CASSLLAGGAGKDTQYF

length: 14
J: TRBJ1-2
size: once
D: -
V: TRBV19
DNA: TGTGCCAGTCATGTCGGGAAGCGAAGCTATGGCTACACCTTC
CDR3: CASHVGKRSYGYTF

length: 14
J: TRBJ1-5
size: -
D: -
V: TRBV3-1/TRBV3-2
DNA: TGTGCCAGCAGCCAGAATGGGGGCGATCAGCCCCAGCATTTT
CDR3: CASSQNGGDQPQHF

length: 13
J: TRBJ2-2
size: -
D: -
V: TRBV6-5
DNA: TGTGCCAGCAGCAACGGGGGAGGCGGGGAGCTGTTTTTT
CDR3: CASSNGGGGELFF

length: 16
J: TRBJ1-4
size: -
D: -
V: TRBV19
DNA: TGTGCCAGTAGTTCCCCCCGACAGTCAGCTAATGAAAAACTGTTTTTT
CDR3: CASSSPRQSANEKLFF

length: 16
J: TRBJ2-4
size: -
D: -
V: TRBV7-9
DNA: TGTGCCAGCAGCTTAGCGCCAGTCTATAATCCTGAGGTTCAGTACTTC
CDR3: CASSLAPVYNPEVQYF

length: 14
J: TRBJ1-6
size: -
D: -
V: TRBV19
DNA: TGTGCCAGTAGCGTGCAGGATTTTAGTTCACCCCTCCACTTT
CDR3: CASSVQDFSSPLHF